This T cell receptor beta chain was documented in a study of T cells in Graves' hyperthyroidism and ophthalmopathy (dated by TCRdb to about 2019). With regard to the full study: Peripheral blood samples were taken at initial diagnosis, before any treatment was given. Once sampling was done, hyperthyroidism patients were given methimazole at a starting dose of 30 mg daily, whereas ophthalmopathy patients were given high-dose intravenous methylprednisolone. The approximately 90 discovery patients were divided at random into training and test sets in a 7:3 ratio. To identify distinguishing TCR V-J signatures, a discovery cohort of about 95 patients was used, comprising roughly 45 with Graves' ophthalmopathy and some 60 with stable Graves' hyperthyroidism. An independent validation cohort of fewer than 20 hyperthyroidism patients and 15 or so patients who later progressed to ophthalmopathy tested prospective prediction of ophthalmopathy. The paper reports TCR Vbeta CDR3 sequencing of some 140 peripheral blood samples: around 45 ophthalmopathy, some 80 hyperthyroidism and about 17 progressor patients. The study also compared thyroid tissue and blood T-cell repertoires from several Graves' hyperthyroidism patients. What the work shows at the level of the full study, not this receptor alone: During validation, the model predicted progression to ophthalmopathy a median of about 6.5 months ahead of onset, with almost 71% sensitivity and around 72% specificity. In cross-validation, a model built on a 13 V-J signature told ophthalmopathy apart from stable hyperthyroidism with just under 90% sensitivity and about 81% specificity, and in testing the same model reached 80%/75%. Most expanded thyroid clonotypes (frequency above 0.001) were also detected in blood, suggesting blood repertoires may reflect thyroid immune responses. No statistical method was used to set the sample size in advance, and investigators knew the group allocation.

The V end gives up 6 bases and the J end 12 bases, leaving 12 bases in the junction not matched to a gene. The CDR1 and CDR2 encoded by the germline V gene (reference sequence) are DFQATT and SNEGSKA. Measured from the cysteine to the phenylalanine, the CDR3 is 14 residues long. Only the CDR3 region is kept as DNA, spanning 42 bases read in frame from base 1. TCR beta CDR3 regions were amplified from RNA transcripts. The TCR CDR3 was subjected to a first round of RT-PCR using the HTBI primer set and the Qiagen OneStep RT-PCR kit. Libraries were constructed in a second round of multiplex PCR, after which size selection and purification were performed. Sequencing of the libraries was done on an Illumina HiSeq2000 using paired-end 100 bp reads. The original pipeline was this. Raw data were processed with SOAPnuke, discarding reads with adapters, uncalled bases, mean Phred below 15, or no exact constant-primer or identifier match. High-quality paired reads were merged with COPE v1.2.5, and unique nucleotide sequences were defined as clonotypes. Clonotypes were aligned to IMGT TRBV, TRBD and TRBJ reference segments using MiTCR v1.1. The analysis was restricted to V-J combinations with a frequency above 0.0001, which together covered 99% to 99.2% of the repertoires. A TCS score was defined as the ratio of F50 (clonal expansion) to E x V (chaos), with BLOSUM62-based TCRdist applied between CDR3 peptides within each V-J. Welch's t-statistics and random forest reduced 500 to 650 V-J features to 10 to 15, which were used in a naive Bayes classifier (R e1071). Through fastp at Q25 and MiXCR, TCRdb rebuilt clones from the public reads, retaining in-frame beta chains. CDR3 protein sequences are deduplicated, and each keeps its most common genes and DNA. The V and J calls come from TCRdb's annotation, not from the publication. The sample records about 410,000 distinct CDR3 sequences, approximately 14% of which are singletons. The top ten clones comprise approximately 13% of the sample.

Ophthalmopathy patients had moderately to severely active disease, with a Clinical Activity Score of 3 or more, a NOSPECS grade of 4 or more, and a disease duration of less than 3 months. Exclusion was applied to patients with uncontrolled infections, other autoimmune diseases, pregnancy or lactation. Diagnoses were based on clinical symptoms, serum thyroxine and TRAb, thyroid ultrasound and orbital computed tomography. PBMCs were isolated from more than 9 ml of fresh peripheral blood by Ficoll-Paque density gradient centrifugation. Total RNA was extracted using Trizol reagent, and RNA quality was assessed on an Agilent 2100 Bioanalyzer. This clonotype was counted only a few times. This receptor's antigen is unknown. One base away there is no much larger clone; base qualities are not given.

This receptor was identified in a young man with Graves' ophthalmopathy. The material sequenced was blood. The rearrangement combines TRBV20-1 with TRBJ2-1, with 12 central nucleotides matching TRBD2. The CDR3 protein sequence reads: CSAETSGSGDGQFF. At the DNA level, the sequence is TGCAGTGCAGAGACTAGCGGGAGCGGAGATGGGCAGTTCTTC.